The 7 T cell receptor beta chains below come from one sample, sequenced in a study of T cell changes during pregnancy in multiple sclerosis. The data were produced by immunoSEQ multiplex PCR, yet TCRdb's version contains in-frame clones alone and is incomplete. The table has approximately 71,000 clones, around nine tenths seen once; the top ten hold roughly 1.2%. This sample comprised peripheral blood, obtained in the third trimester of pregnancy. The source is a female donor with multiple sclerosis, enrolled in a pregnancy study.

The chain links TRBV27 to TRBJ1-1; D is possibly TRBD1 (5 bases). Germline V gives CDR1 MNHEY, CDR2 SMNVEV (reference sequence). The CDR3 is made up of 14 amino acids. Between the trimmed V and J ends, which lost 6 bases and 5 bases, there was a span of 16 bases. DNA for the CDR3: TGTGCCAGCAGCCCACCCGGGGGTCGAACTGAAGCTTTCTTT. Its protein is CASSPPGGRTEAFF.

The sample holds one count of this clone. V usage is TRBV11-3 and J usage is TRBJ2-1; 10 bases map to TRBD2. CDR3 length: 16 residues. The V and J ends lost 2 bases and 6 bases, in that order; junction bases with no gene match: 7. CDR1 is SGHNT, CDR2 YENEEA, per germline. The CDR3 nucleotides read TGTGCCAGCAGCTTATATGGGGCTAGCGGGGGCAATGAGCAGTTCTTC. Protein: CASSLYGASGGNEQFF.

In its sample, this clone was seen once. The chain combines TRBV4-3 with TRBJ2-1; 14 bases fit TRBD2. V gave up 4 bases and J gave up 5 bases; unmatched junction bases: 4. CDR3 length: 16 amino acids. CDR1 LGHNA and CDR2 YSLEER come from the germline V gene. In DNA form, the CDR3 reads TGCGCCAGCAGCCTGGGACTAGCGGGAGTAGACAATGAGCAGTTCTTC. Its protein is CASSLGLAGVDNEQFF.

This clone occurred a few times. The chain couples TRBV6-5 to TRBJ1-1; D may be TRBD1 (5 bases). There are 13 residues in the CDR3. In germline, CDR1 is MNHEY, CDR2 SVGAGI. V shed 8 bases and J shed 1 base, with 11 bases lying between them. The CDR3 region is CASGDSQNTEAFF. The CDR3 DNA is TGTGCCAGCGGGGACTCACAGAACACTGAAGCTTTCTTT.

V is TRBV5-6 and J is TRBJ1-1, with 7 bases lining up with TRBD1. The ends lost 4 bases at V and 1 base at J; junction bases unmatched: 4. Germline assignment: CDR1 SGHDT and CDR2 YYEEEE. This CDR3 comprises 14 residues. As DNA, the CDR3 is TGTGCCAGCAGCCTCGGGACAGCGAACACTGAAGCTTTCTTT. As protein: CASSLGTANTEAFF.

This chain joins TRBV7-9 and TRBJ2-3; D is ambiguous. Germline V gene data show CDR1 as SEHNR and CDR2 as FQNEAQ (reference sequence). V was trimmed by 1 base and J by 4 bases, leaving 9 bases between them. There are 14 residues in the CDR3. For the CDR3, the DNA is TGTGCCAGCAGCTTAGGCGCTTCGGCAGATACGCAGTATTTT. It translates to CASSLGASADTQYF. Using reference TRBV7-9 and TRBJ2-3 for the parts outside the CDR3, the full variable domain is DTGVSQNPRHKITKRGQNVTFRCDPISEHNRLYWYRQTLGQGPEFLTYFQNEAQLEKSRLLSDRFSAERPKGSFSTLEIQRTEQGDSAMYLCASSLGASADTQYFGPGTRLTVL.

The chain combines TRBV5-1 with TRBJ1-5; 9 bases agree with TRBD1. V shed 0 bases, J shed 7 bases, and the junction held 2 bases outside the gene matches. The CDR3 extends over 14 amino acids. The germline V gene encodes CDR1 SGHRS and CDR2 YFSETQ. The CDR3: CASSLGQGEQPQHF. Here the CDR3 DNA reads TGCGCCAGCAGCTTGGGACAGGGGGAACAGCCCCAGCATTTT.